Listed below are T cell receptor beta chains from one sample, sequenced in a study of T cell repertoires in cytomegalovirus infection. TCRdb re-called the reads with MiXCR, one entry per CDR3 protein. The data show about 700,000 distinct CDR3 sequences, 30% to 35% seen once. Antigen specificity for these receptors is unknown. The source material was cultured PBMCs, sampled from culture after CMV antigen stimulation. These receptor sequences come from a human donor in good health (CMV status not recorded). Some clones in this sample may be carry-over from other donors' samples. Both conserved end residues are part of each CDR3. The D gene is left open where the match is weak. Expanded clones are given a class, and other clones once, few, many or no size at all.

D gene | J gene | clone size | V gene | CDR3 protein | CDR3 DNA
NA | TRBJ1-6 | NA | TRBV12-3/TRBV12-4 | CASSLSLGVPGSPLHF | TGTGCCAGCAGTTTATCCTTGGGGGTCCCCGGTTCACCCCTCCACTTT
NA | TRBJ2-3 | NA | TRBV5-1 | CASSSELGGDTQYF | TGCGCCAGCAGCTCGGAACTGGGCGGGGATACGCAGTATTTT
TRBD1 | TRBJ2-1 | few | TRBV6-1 | CASSAGQGKFF | TGTGCCAGCAGTGCGGGACAGGGGAAGTTCTTC
NA | TRBJ2-5 | few | TRBV5-4 | CASSATGYETQYF | TGTGCCAGCAGCGCTACAGGGTACGAGACCCAGTACTTC
TRBD2 | TRBJ2-2 | NA | TRBV6-2/TRBV6-3 | CASSLRLAENTGELFF | TGTGCCAGCAGCCTTAGACTAGCGGAGAACACCGGGGAGCTGTTTTTT
TRBD2 | TRBJ2-1 | NA | TRBV6-4 | CASSDSGTSLNNEQFF | TGTGCCAGCAGTGACTCGGGGACTAGCTTAAACAATGAGCAGTTCTTC
NA | TRBJ1-5 | NA | TRBV20-1 | CSANRGTSNQPQHF | TGCAGTGCCAACCGGGGTACTAGCAATCAGCCCCAGCATTTT
TRBD1 | TRBJ1-3 | few | TRBV2 | CASSGTGGGNTIYF | TGTGCCAGCAGTGGGACAGGGGGTGGAAACACCATATATTTT
NA | TRBJ2-3 | NA | TRBV14 | CASSHLRASPDTQYF | TGTGCCAGCAGCCATCTCCGGGCTAGTCCAGATACGCAGTATTTT
TRBD1 | TRBJ1-1 | many | TRBV7-2 | CASSSRDRGRRGHTEAFF | TGTGCCAGCAGCTCTCGAGACAGGGGGCGCCGAGGACACACTGAAGCTTTCTTT
NA | TRBJ2-5 | NA | TRBV7-2 | CASSTSGAGSKAQYF | TGTGCCAGCAGCACCTCGGGGGCGGGGAGTAAGGCCCAGTACTTC
NA | TRBJ2-7 | many | TRBV7-9 | CASSASGQIGEQYF | TGTGCCAGCAGCGCCAGCGGCCAGATCGGCGAGCAGTACTTC
NA | TRBJ2-3 | NA | TRBV12-3/TRBV12-4 | CASSPAWDRSDTQYF | TGTGCCAGCAGTCCCGCGTGGGATCGTTCAGATACGCAGTATTTT
TRBD1 | TRBJ2-3 | few | TRBV20-1 | CSAGQGITDTQYF | TGCAGTGCTGGACAGGGGATCACAGATACGCAGTATTTT
NA | TRBJ1-3 | NA | TRBV7-6 | CASSRLGGNTIYF | TGTGCCAGCAGCCGTTTGGGTGGAAACACCATATATTTT
NA | TRBJ1-2 | NA | TRBV7-2 | CASRERGVNYGYTF | TGTGCCAGCAGAGAGAGGGGGGTTAACTATGGCTACACCTTC
NA | TRBJ2-7 | NA | TRBV19 | CASSSYRGGSYEQYF | TGTGCCAGTAGTTCCTACAGGGGAGGTTCCTACGAGCAGTACTTC
TRBD1 | TRBJ1-1 | once | TRBV20-1 | CSARVTGGTEAFF | TGCAGTGCTAGGGTTACAGGGGGCACTGAAGCTTTCTTT
NA | TRBJ2-5 | NA | TRBV5-5 | CASSPRAVGSQETQYF | TGTGCCAGCAGCCCCCGGGCAGTGGGTTCCCAAGAGACCCAGTACTTC